The present T cell receptor (beta chain) was sequenced within a study of blood T cell repertoires in COVID-19. CDR3 size: 14 residues. With 5 bases removed from V and 4 bases from J, the gap between germline ends came to 14 bases. Germline CDR1 is MDHEN and CDR2 is SYDVKM. This clone was recorded once. TCRdb's copy holds only in-frame clones and misses some; the assay was immunoSEQ multiplex PCR. The table lists 250,000 or so clones, approximately 88% of them singletons. The rearrangement uses TRBV28 and TRBJ1-2, with D hard to call. Sequenced input: peripheral blood. The clonotype was recovered from a woman aged 40 to 50 who had recovered from COVID-19. Written as DNA, the CDR3 is TGTGCCAGCAGTGCTCCCGGGGAACTCTATGGCTACACCTTC. The encoded protein is CASSAPGELYGYTF.